This T cell receptor beta chain was recovered during a study of blood T cell repertoires in COVID-19. Unmatched junction bases numbered 0, after V lost 3 bases and J lost 1 base. In germline, CDR1 is KGHDR, CDR2 SFDVKD. This CDR3 has 15 amino acids. TCRdb's copy holds only in-frame clones and misses some; the assay was immunoSEQ multiplex PCR. The data contain roughly 160,000 clones, around 86% of them singletons. This TCR came from a man between 60 and 75 years old with COVID-19, enrolled during active disease. The chain uses TRBV24-1 and TRBJ2-5; 11 bases match TRBD2. Sequenced input: peripheral blood. The CDR3 DNA sequence: TGTGCCACCAGTGATGGGACTAGCGGCCAAGAGACCCAGTACTTC. It translates to CATSDGTSGQETQYF.